The 23 T cell receptor beta chains presented below share a single source sample, sequenced in a study of cytomegalovirus exposure and HLA in healthy donors. The study ran its PCR with 60 Vbeta and 13 Jbeta primers. TCRdb keeps only in-frame clones here, not all; method: immunoSEQ multiplex PCR. Of approximately 100,000 clones listed, roughly 70% are singletons. The sequenced sample was PBMCs. The receptors were gathered from a male donor in good health and CMV-seropositive.

V is TRBV30 and J is TRBJ1-2, with a tentative D call TRBD1 (6 bases). V was trimmed by 0 bases and J by 8 bases, leaving 13 bases between them. There are 13 residues in the CDR3. Germline CDR1 reads GTSNPN; CDR2 reads SVGIG (reference sequence). CDR3 sequence reads: CAWSVLGARGYTF. The CDR3 DNA reads TGTGCCTGGAGTGTTCTGGGGGCTCGAGGCTACACCTTC.

The J gene is TRBJ2-7, the V gene TRBV28; D uncertain. Germline V gene lookup returns CDR1 MDHEN and CDR2 SYDVKM. The CDR3 sequence is 13 residues long. Trimming cost V 5 bases and J 2 bases, with 10 bases left between them. The CDR3 spells CASSLDITYEQYF. The CDR3 DNA reads TGTGCCAGCAGTCTTGACATCACCTACGAGCAGTACTTC.

The chain links TRBV5-1 to TRBJ1-5, with D unclear. Between the trimmed V and J ends, which lost 4 bases and 5 bases, there was a span of 13 bases. The length of the CDR3 is 14 residues. Germline V gives CDR1 SGHRS, CDR2 YFSETQ. The CDR3 DNA reads TGCGCCAGCAGCCCCGACGGGGTGGATCAGCCCCAGCATTTT. Residues: CASSPDGVDQPQHF.

This clone came up once. The genes are TRBV13 and TRBJ2-1, with unresolved D. CDR3 length: 15 amino acids. With 3 bases removed from V and 7 bases from J, the gap between germline ends came to 16 bases. Looked up from germline, CDR1 is PRHDT and CDR2 is FYEKMQ (reference sequence). CDR3 amino acids: CASSFNGVAGNEQFF. DNA of the CDR3: TGTGCCAGCAGCTTCAACGGCGTGGCCGGGAATGAGCAGTTCTTC.

This clone was seen a few times. The chain has TRBV4-2 and TRBJ2-1, with 11 nucleotides matching TRBD2. This CDR3 has 17 amino acids. V gave up 4 bases and J gave up 8 bases; unmatched junction bases: 13. Germline V gene data show CDR1 as LGHNA and CDR2 as YNFKEQ. The CDR3 here is CASSLPVASGRIDEQFF. DNA for the CDR3: TGTGCCAGCAGCCTCCCAGTGGCTAGCGGGAGGATAGATGAGCAGTTCTTC.

This clone turned up a few times. The genes are TRBV2 and TRBJ1-1; TRBD1 agrees at 11 bases. Germline lookup yields CDR1 SNHLY and CDR2 FYNNEI. V trimming: 6 bases; J trimming: 0 bases; junction bases outside the gene matches: 18. The CDR3 runs 20 residues. CDR3 loop: CASRAGTGGGLGRVNTEAFF. The CDR3 DNA reads as TGTGCCAGCAGGGCCGGGACAGGGGGGGGTCTTGGCCGGGTGAACACTGAAGCTTTCTTT.

The J gene is TRBJ2-1, the V gene TRBV9; D unclear. The CDR3 runs 13 residues. In germline, CDR1 is SGDLS, CDR2 YYNGEE. V was shortened by 3 bases and J by 5 bases, with 9 bases between the two germline ends. The CDR3 protein is CASSGQANNEQFF. The CDR3 DNA reads as TGTGCCAGCAGCGGGCAGGCCAACAATGAGCAGTTCTTC.

This clone was observed a few times. This chain connects TRBV14 to TRBJ1-2, with D perhaps TRBD1 (5 bases). V was pared by 4 bases and J by 4 bases, with 13 bases between. Germline V CDR1 and CDR2: SGHDN, FVKESK. The CDR3 spans 14 residues. DNA for the CDR3: TGTGCCAGCAGCCTAGGGGCCCTTCCCTATGGCTACACCTTC. Its protein is CASSLGALPYGYTF.

The CDR3 region has the DNA TGTGCCAGCAGCTCCAGGGGTGGGGAAAAACTGTTTTTT. The encoded protein is CASSSRGGEKLFF. The chain combines TRBV6-5 with TRBJ1-4; D perhaps matches TRBD1 (6 bases). V lost 6 bases and J 8 bases, leaving 13 bases between the germline ends. The CDR3 has 13 residues. Germline V lookup: CDR1 MNHEY, CDR2 SVGAGI.

The V call is TRBV7-6, the J call TRBJ2-7, with 8 bases identical to TRBD2. J was trimmed by 3 bases and V by 0 bases; bases with no gene match: 1. The CDR3 covers 14 residues. CDR1 and CDR2 (germline): SGHVS, FNYEAQ. The CDR3 bases are TGTGCCAGCAGCTTAGCCAGCGGGGGCTACGAGCAGTACTTC. Protein: CASSLASGGYEQYF.

This clone has only a few counts. The chain has TRBV14 and TRBJ1-6, with D maybe TRBD1 (6 bases). The V gene lost 4 bases and the J gene lost 8 bases, with 9 bases spanning the gap. Germline assignment: CDR1 SGHDN and CDR2 FVKESK. The CDR3 totals 13 residues. The CDR3 DNA sequence: TGTGCCAGCAGCCGGCAGGGGTATTCACCCCTCCACTTT. It yields the protein CASSRQGYSPLHF.

This clone rates as medium-sized. The chain joins TRBV28 to TRBJ2-2; D may be TRBD1 (6 bases). The CDR3 totals 16 residues. With 5 bases removed from V and 6 bases from J, the gap between germline ends came to 19 bases. Germline CDR1 reads MDHEN; CDR2 reads SYDVKM. CDR3 in DNA: TGTGCCAGCAGTATACAGGGAGCCGTAGCATCCGGGGAGCTGTTTTTT. Translated: CASSIQGAVASGELFF.

The gene calls are TRBV2 and TRBJ1-5; TRBD1 matches at 8 bases. Germline trimming cut 8 bases from V and 2 bases from J; bases unmatched to any gene: 8. The CDR3 totals 15 residues. Germline V CDR1 and CDR2: SNHLY, FYNNEI. The DNA for the CDR3 is TGTGCCAGCGACGAACAGGGGGTTGGCAATCAGCCCCAGCATTTT. As protein: CASDEQGVGNQPQHF.

This chain uses TRBV5-4 with TRBJ1-1; D is ambiguous. The V end lost 3 bases, the J end lost 3 bases, and 15 bases lay between the germline ends. Germline CDR1 and CDR2: SGHNT and YYREEE (reference sequence). This CDR3 comprises 15 residues. In DNA form, the CDR3 reads TGTGCCAGCAGCTCCGTGGCGGCGGCGGACACTGAAGCTTTCTTT. It specifies CASSSVAAADTEAFF.

The chain uses TRBV10-3 and TRBJ2-1; 7 positions agree with TRBD2. The CDR3 contains 14 residues. V was pared by 6 bases and J by 5 bases, with 7 bases of the junction left unmatched. Germline V gene data show CDR1 as ENHRY and CDR2 as SYGVKD. The CDR3 is CAIRRGEGHNEQFF. The CDR3 region has the DNA TGTGCCATCAGAAGAGGGGAGGGGCACAATGAGCAGTTCTTC.

V usage is TRBV6-5 and J usage is TRBJ2-3; no firm D call. V shed 2 bases and J shed 5 bases, with 8 bases lying between them. The CDR3 is 13 residues long. Germline CDR1 and CDR2: MNHEY and SVGAGI. The CDR3 spells CASSYKVRDTQYF. The DNA for the CDR3 is TGTGCCAGCAGTTACAAAGTTAGAGATACGCAGTATTTT.

To note about this clone: At one boundary the junction diverges from the germline segment, which might be a read error. The V gene is TRBV5-4, the J gene TRBJ2-7, with TRBD2 matching 12 bases. The CDR3 has 13 residues. Germline V gene lookup returns CDR1 SGHNT and CDR2 YYREEE (reference sequence). CDR3 protein: CASSQGLAGIHRF. The DNA for the CDR3 is TGTGCCAGCAGCCAAGGACTAGCGGGGATCCATCGCTTC.

The rearrangement uses TRBV7-9 and TRBJ2-1; 14 bases fit TRBD2. Germline V lookup: CDR1 SEHNR, CDR2 FQNEAQ (reference sequence). V dropped 4 bases and J dropped 9; count of bases not matched to a gene: 5. This CDR3 comprises 15 residues. The CDR3 nucleotides read TGTGCCAGCAGCTATGGACTAGCGGGAGGATTTGAGCAGTTCTTC. Translated, it gives CASSYGLAGGFEQFF.

The V and J genes are TRBV5-6 and TRBJ2-7; TRBD2 matches at 13 bases. V was clipped by 2 bases and J by 1 base; unmatched bases: 3. Germline values: CDR1 SGHDT, CDR2 YYEEEE. The CDR3 spans 16 residues. CDR3 nucleotide sequence: TGTGCCAGCAGCTTATGGACTAGCGGGAGTTCCTACGAGCAGTACTTC. The encoded protein is CASSLWTSGSSYEQYF.

This chain uses TRBV5-4 with TRBJ1-1; D not certain. Germline loops: CDR1 SGHNT, CDR2 YYREEE (reference sequence). The V gene lost 4 bases and the J gene lost 3 bases, with 16 bases spanning the gap. This CDR3 has 15 residues. This chain's CDR3 is CASSRGTDRDTEAFF. CDR3 DNA: TGTGCCAGCAGCCGGGGTACCGATAGGGACACTGAAGCTTTCTTT.

This clone was counted a few times. The rearrangement joins TRBV5-1 to TRBJ1-1; the match to TRBD1 covers 7 bases. The junction had 9 bases not matched to a gene; V was cut back by 2 bases and J by 5 bases. The CDR3 length is 15 residues. Germline loops: CDR1 SGHRS, CDR2 YFSETQ. DNA for the CDR3: TGCGCCAGCAGCTTAACGACAGGGTTCGGAACTGAAGCTTTCTTT. Amino acid sequence: CASSLTTGFGTEAFF. Combining the CDR3 with reference TRBV5-1 and TRBJ1-1 gives the whole variable domain KAGVTQTPRYLIKTRGQQVTLSCSPISGHRSVSWYQQTPGQGLQFLFEYFSETQRNKGNFPGRFSGRQFSNSRSEMNVSTLELGDSALYLCASSLTTGFGTEAFFGQGTRLTVV.

This clone has just one count. The J gene is TRBJ1-4, the V gene TRBV7-2; D perhaps matches TRBD1 (5 bases). V shed 1 base and J shed 5 bases, with 11 bases lying between them. The CDR3 is 15 amino acids. CDR1 and CDR2 (germline): SGHTA, FQGNSA. The chain's CDR3 is CASSLDRTRNEKLFF. The DNA of the CDR3 is TGTGCCAGCAGCTTAGACAGGACTAGAAATGAAAAACTGTTTTTT.

The rearrangement joins TRBV29-1 to TRBJ1-1; D is perhaps TRBD1 (6 bases). CDR3 length: 13 residues. Germline V CDR1 and CDR2: SQVTM, ANQGSEA. The V and J ends lost 5 bases and 1 base respectively, with 11 bases between them. The CDR3: CSVMGHQNTEAFF. CDR3 bases: TGCAGCGTTATGGGACACCAGAACACTGAAGCTTTCTTT.